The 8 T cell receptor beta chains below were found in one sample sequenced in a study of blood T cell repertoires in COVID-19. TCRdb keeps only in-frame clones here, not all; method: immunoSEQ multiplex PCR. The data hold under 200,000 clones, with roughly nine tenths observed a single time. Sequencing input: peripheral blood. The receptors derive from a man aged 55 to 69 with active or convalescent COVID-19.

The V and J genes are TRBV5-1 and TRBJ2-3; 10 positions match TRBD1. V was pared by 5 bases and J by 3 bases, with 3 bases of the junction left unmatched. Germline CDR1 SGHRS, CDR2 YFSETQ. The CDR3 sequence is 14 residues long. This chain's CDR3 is CASRPGQGTDTQYF. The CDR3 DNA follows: TGCGCCAGCAGACCGGGACAGGGGACAGATACGCAGTATTTT.

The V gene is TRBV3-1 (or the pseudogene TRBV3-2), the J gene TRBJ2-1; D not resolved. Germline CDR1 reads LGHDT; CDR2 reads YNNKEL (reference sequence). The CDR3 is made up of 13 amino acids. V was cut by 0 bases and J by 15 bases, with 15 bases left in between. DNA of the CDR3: TGTGCCAGCAGCCAAGATTCGCTAGGTTGGCCGTTCTTC. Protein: CASSQDSLGWPFF.

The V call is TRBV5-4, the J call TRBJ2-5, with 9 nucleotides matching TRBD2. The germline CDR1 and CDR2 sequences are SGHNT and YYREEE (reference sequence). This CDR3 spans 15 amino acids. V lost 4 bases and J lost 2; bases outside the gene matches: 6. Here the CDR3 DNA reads TGTGCCAGCAGCCCCCCGAGCGGGGGGCAAGAGACCCAGTACTTC. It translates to CASSPPSGGQETQYF.

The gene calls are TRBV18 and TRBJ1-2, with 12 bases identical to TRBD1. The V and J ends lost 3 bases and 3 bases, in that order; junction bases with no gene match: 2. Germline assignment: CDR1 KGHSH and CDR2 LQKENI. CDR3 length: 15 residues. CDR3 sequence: CASSPGTGGDYGYTF. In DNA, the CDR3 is TGTGCCAGCTCACCCGGGACAGGGGGCGACTATGGCTACACCTTC.

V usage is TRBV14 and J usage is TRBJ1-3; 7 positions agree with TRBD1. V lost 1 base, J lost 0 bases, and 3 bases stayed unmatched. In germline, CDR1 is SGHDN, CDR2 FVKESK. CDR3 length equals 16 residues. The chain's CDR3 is CASSQGGTVSGNTIYF. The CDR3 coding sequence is TGTGCCAGCAGCCAAGGCGGGACAGTCTCTGGAAACACCATATATTTT.

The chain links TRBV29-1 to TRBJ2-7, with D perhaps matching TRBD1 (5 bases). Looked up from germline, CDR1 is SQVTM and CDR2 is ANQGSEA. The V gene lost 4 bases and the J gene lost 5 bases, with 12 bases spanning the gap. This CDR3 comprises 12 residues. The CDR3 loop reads CSVGQGKDEQYF. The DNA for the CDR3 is TGCAGCGTTGGGCAGGGAAAGGACGAGCAGTACTTC.

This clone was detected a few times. CDR3 residues: CASSSGGSSNQPQHF. Here the CDR3 DNA reads TGTGCCAGCAGCTCGGGGGGCTCCAGCAATCAGCCCCAGCATTTT. This chain connects TRBV5-8 to TRBJ1-5; D may be TRBD1 (6 bases). V lost 3 bases, J lost 1 base, and 11 bases lay in between. Germline lookup yields CDR1 SGHTS and CDR2 YDEGEE. CDR3 size: 15 residues.

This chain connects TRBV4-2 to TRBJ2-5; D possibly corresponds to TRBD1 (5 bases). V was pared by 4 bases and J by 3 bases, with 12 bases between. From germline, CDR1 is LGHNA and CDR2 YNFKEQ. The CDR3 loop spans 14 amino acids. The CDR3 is CASSRVQGEETQYF. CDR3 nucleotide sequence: TGTGCCAGCAGCCGCGTGCAGGGCGAAGAGACCCAGTACTTC.